This TCR beta chain was documented in a study of response to subunit inactivated influenza vaccine. Study-level findings and limits: Authors suggested each seasonal influenza vaccination recruits few new T cells.

Trimming shortened V by 5 bases and J by 6 bases, and 11 bases separated the two germline ends. CDR3 length: 13 amino acids. This clonotype was observed a handful of times. Its antigen is as yet unknown. TCRdb recomputed calls from the RT-PCR reads with MiXCR, one row per CDR3 protein. The sample lists roughly 710,000 distinct CDR3 sequences, 13% to 15% occurring once. Sequenced material: PBMCs from blood, taken about 14 days before vaccination. The V and J genes are TRBV12-3 or TRBV12-4 and TRBJ1-5, with D unclear. The sequence derives from a man between 45 and 60 years old who received an inactivated influenza vaccine. CDR3 nucleotide sequence: TGTGCCAGCAGTCCCTTCGCTGGTCAGCCCCAGCATTTT. It yields the protein CASSPFAGQPQHF.